The present T cell receptor (beta chain) was sequenced within a study of Graves' ophthalmopathy and Graves' hyperthyroidism (dated by TCRdb to 2016 to 2018). With regard to the full study: Peripheral blood was collected at initial diagnosis, prior to any treatment. The study used signatures of the TCR beta repertoire to tell Graves' ophthalmopathy apart from Graves' hyperthyroidism and to predict which patients would progress to ophthalmopathy. In total, under 150 blood samples were TCR-sequenced: some 43 ophthalmopathy, 75 hyperthyroidism and approximately 17 hyperthyroidism-to-ophthalmopathy patients. To explore V-J signatures that separate ophthalmopathy from hyperthyroidism, a discovery set of approximately 100 patients was enrolled, consisting of approximately 44 with ophthalmopathy and around 57 with stable hyperthyroidism. An independent validation cohort comprised 18 hyperthyroidism patients and roughly 15 patients who later progressed from hyperthyroidism to ophthalmopathy. In over 5 hyperthyroidism patients, the T-cell repertoire of thyroid tissue was compared with the T-cell repertoire of blood. Following sampling, methimazole starting at 30 mg daily was administered to hyperthyroidism patients, and high-dose intravenous methylprednisolone was administered to ophthalmopathy patients. The 90 to 100 discovery patients were randomly divided into training and test sets at a 7:3 ratio.

For repertoire sequencing, TCR beta CDR3 regions were amplified from RNA transcripts. A first-round RT-PCR used HTBI primers with the Qiagen OneStep RT-PCR kit, followed by a second-round multiplex PCR, size selection and purification. Libraries were sequenced on an Illumina HiSeq2000 using paired-end 100 bp reads. Per the original workflow: SOAPnuke was used to process the reads, removing any read that contained adapters or uncalled bases, had a mean Phred below 15, or lacked an exact match to the constant primer or identifier. COPE v1.2.5 was used to merge the high-quality paired reads. Unique nucleotide sequences were defined as clonotypes and aligned to IMGT TRB V, D and J references using MiTCR v1.1. The analysis was limited to V-J combinations with a frequency above 0.0001, which together covered about 99% of the repertoires. For each V-J combination, a TCR clonal expansion and chaos score was defined as F50 clonal expansion divided by the chaos observed in the TCRdist matrix. Welch's t-statistics and random forest were used to narrow the features down to around 12 V-J combinations, which were then fed into a naive Bayes classifier. The similarity between thyroid and blood repertoires was quantified using the Morisita-Horn index. TCRdb's own reprocessing of the public reads used fastp at Q25 and MiXCR and kept productive beta chains. Rows merge per CDR3 protein into single entries with the most common DNA and genes. These V and J calls derive from TCRdb rather than the authors' analysis. Within this sample are roughly 610,000 distinct CDR3 sequences, with 22% of them counted one time only. The ten biggest clones cover around 6.9% of the sample.

Overall results and qualifications from the work: In validation, the model predicted ophthalmopathy progression with nearly 71% sensitivity and roughly 72% specificity; fewer than 15 predicted patients were CT-confirmed with GO in a median of approximately 6.2 months. No statistical method was used to predetermine the sample size, and group allocation was not hidden from the investigators. The 13-signature model separated ophthalmopathy from stable hyperthyroidism with around 90% sensitivity and approximately 83% specificity in cross-validation, and 80%/75% in the test set. Among expanded thyroid clonotypes with frequency above 0.001, most also showed up in blood, which suggests that blood repertoires may reflect the thyroid immune response.

A remark on this clonotype: What this receptor recognizes is not known. A read error is possible here, since a much larger clone lies one base away.

Hyperthyroidism was defined as stable when no progression to ophthalmopathy occurred within 18 months of follow-up. Patients with hyperthyroidism were aged 18 to 65 years, had been newly diagnosed, and had a disease duration of less than 2 months. Patients with other autoimmune diseases, uncontrolled infections, pregnancy or lactation were excluded. Clinical symptoms, serum thyroxine, TRAb, thyroid ultrasound and orbital computed tomography formed the basis of the diagnosis. Ficoll-Paque density gradient centrifugation was used to isolate PBMCs from about 10 ml of fresh peripheral blood. Trizol reagent was used to extract the total RNA, and its quality was then checked on an Agilent 2100 Bioanalyzer. Trimming at the junction amounts to 7 bases on V and 7 bases on J, and the germline ends lie 10 bases apart. The CDR3 spans 12 residues, from the cysteine through the phenylalanine. The DNA shown is the 36-base CDR3, in frame from base 1.

This TCR came from a woman aged 18-29 years with stable Graves' hyperthyroidism. Some clones in this sample may be carry-over from other donors' samples. Donor details come from another sample of the same person, matched by shared clones. The specimen was peripheral blood. The chain employs TRBV12-3 or TRBV12-4 and TRBJ2-2; there is no confident call for the D gene. Here the CDR3 is given as CASNWADGELFF. The nucleotide sequence reads as follows: TGTGCCAGCAACTGGGCGGACGGGGAGCTGTTTTTT.